This T cell receptor (beta chain) comes out of a study of T cell repertoires in cytomegalovirus infection. Background on the study: CMV infection plus the matching HLA type was flagged by public TCR beta signatures.

TCRdb itself ran the reads through MiXCR, one entry per CDR3 protein. The repertoire has some 920,000 distinct CDR3 sequences, 30% to 40% of them found once; the top ten carry roughly an eighth. General study results and limits: The ex vivo response was dominated by HLA-C-restricted CMV-specific TCR beta clonotypes.

V lost 0 bases and J lost 8, with 9 bases in between. From germline, CDR1 is MGHRA and CDR2 YSYEKL. The CDR3 has 13 residues. Regarding this clonotype: The antigen is not known.

The receptor's source is a human donor in good health (CMV status not recorded). Some clones in this sample may be carry-over from other donors' samples. The source was cultured CD8+ T cells from PBMCs, collected from culture after CMV antigen stimulation. The chain couples TRBV4-1 to TRBJ2-3, with D tentatively TRBD1 or TRBD2 (5 bases each). The CDR3 coding sequence is TGCGCCAGCAGCCAAGAGGGGGTTATTACGCAGTATTTT. Its translation: CASSQEGVITQYF.